The 15 T cell receptor beta chains reported below all come from one sample, sequenced in a study of regulatory T cells in long-lasting Graves disease. According to the study, TCR beta libraries were built with iRepertoire HTBI primers and CDR3-region Arm-PCR. TCRdb itself ran the multiplex PCR reads through MiXCR, one entry per CDR3 protein. This sample yields roughly 320,000 distinct CDR3 sequences, of which 15% to 20% are seen a single time; roughly 27% belongs to the top ten. The sample's time point: newly diagnosed GD, antithyroid drugs for less than 3 months. The TCR library was prepared using RNA isolated from PBMCs. The data were also submitted as part of a second study, on T cells in Graves' hyperthyroidism and ophthalmopathy.

This specimen was peripheral blood mononuclear cells (PBMCs), taken at new diagnosis, from a patient treated with antithyroid drugs. These receptor sequences come from a man between 35 and 55 years old with Graves disease.

This clonotype was recorded at least ten times. The rearrangement uses TRBV28 and TRBJ2-7; D possibly matches TRBD1 or TRBD2 (5 bases each). Germline V lookup: CDR1 MDHEN, CDR2 SYDVKM. V lost 3 bases and J lost 5, with 14 bases in between. The CDR3 loop spans 14 amino acids. CDR3 nucleotide sequence: TGTGCCAGCAGTTTCAGGCAGGGACGGGACGAGCAGTACTTC. Translating it yields CASSFRQGRDEQYF.

The rearrangement joins TRBV12-3 or TRBV12-4 to TRBJ2-7; possibly TRBD2 for D (6 bases). V was shortened by 3 bases and J by 5 bases, with 14 bases between the two germline ends. The CDR3 extends over 14 amino acids. The CDR3 loop reads CASSFGGNGNEQYF. CDR3 bases: TGTGCCAGCAGTTTCGGCGGGAACGGGAACGAGCAGTACTTC.

This clonotype was counted ten times or more. This sequence joins TRBV2 and TRBJ2-4; no firm D call. Trimming stripped 8 bases from V and 0 bases from J, with 11 bases between. Germline CDR1 reads SNHLY; CDR2 reads FYNNEI. CDR3 size: 14 residues. The CDR3 is CASCPTIAKNIQYF. The CDR3, as DNA: TGTGCCAGCTGCCCAACGATAGCCAAAAACATTCAGTACTTC.

This clonotype was detected ten times or more. This chain joins TRBV28 and TRBJ2-5, with unresolved D. CDR3 size: 15 residues. From germline, CDR1 is MDHEN and CDR2 SYDVKM. V was pared by 3 bases and J by 3 bases, with 14 bases between. CDR3 amino acids: CASSFRPGPEETQYF. In DNA, the CDR3 is TGTGCCAGCAGTTTTCGCCCTGGGCCAGAAGAGACCCAGTACTTC.

The sample holds one count of this clonotype. The chain links TRBV2 to TRBJ1-5, with D tentatively TRBD1 (6 bases). The CDR3 contains 12 residues. Germline-derived CDR1 and CDR2 are SNHLY and FYNNEI. V lost 4 bases and J 13 bases, leaving 14 bases between the germline ends. The chain's CDR3 is CASSGRDTTQHF. CDR3 coding DNA: TGTGCCAGCAGTGGCCGGGACACCACGCAGCATTTT.

This clonotype was counted many times. The chain has TRBV7-8 and TRBJ1-5, with TRBD1 identical over 10 bases. CDR3 length: 17 amino acids. Germline loops: CDR1 SGHVS, CDR2 FQNEAQ. With V trimmed by 5 bases and J by 0 bases, 7 bases remained unmatched. CDR3 sequence (DNA): TGTGCCAGCAGCCTCAGGACAGGGGGGTATAGCAATCAGCCCCAGCATTTT. This translates into CASSLRTGGYSNQPQHF.

This clonotype showed up just a few times. V is TRBV12-3 or TRBV12-4 and J is TRBJ2-7; D perhaps matches TRBD1 (6 bases). With 5 bases removed from V and 4 bases from J, the gap between germline ends came to 12 bases. The CDR3 totals 13 residues. CDR3 coding DNA: TGTGCCAGCAGTCCTACAGGGATTTACGAGCAGTACTTC. Translated, it gives CASSPTGIYEQYF.

The gene calls are TRBV6-1 and TRBJ1-5; no reliable D call. Germline V gene lookup returns CDR1 MNHNS and CDR2 SASEGT. Trimming shortened V by 0 bases and J by 3 bases, and 9 bases separated the two germline ends. This CDR3 contains 15 residues. CDR3 in DNA: TGTGCCAGCAGTGAAGCGCAGAGAGCCAATCAGCCCCAGCATTTT. This encodes CASSEAQRANQPQHF.

V is TRBV5-6 and J is TRBJ2-5; 12 bases are a match to TRBD1. Unmatched junction bases numbered 9, after V lost 4 bases and J lost 5 bases. The CDR3 sequence is 16 residues long. Germline V gene sequence: CDR1 SGHDT, CDR2 YYEEEE. Here the CDR3 DNA reads TGTGCCAGCAGCAACCCTCGGGACAGGGGGCGTGAGACCCAGTACTTC. Encoded protein: CASSNPRDRGRETQYF.

This rearrangement joins TRBV28 to TRBJ1-2; the match to TRBD1 covers 7 bases. Germline V lookup: CDR1 MDHEN, CDR2 SYDVKM. J was trimmed by 4 bases and V by 4 bases; bases with no gene match: 3. The CDR3 extends over 13 amino acids. This CDR3 reads CASSYDRVYGYTF. Here the CDR3 DNA reads TGTGCCAGCAGTTATGACAGGGTCTATGGCTACACCTTC.

This clonotype was observed at least ten times. The rearrangement joins TRBV6-5 to TRBJ1-2, with D unclear. The CDR3 consists of 12 residues. Trimming shortened V by 2 bases and J by 5 bases, and 6 bases separated the two germline ends. CDR1 and CDR2 (germline): MNHEY, SVGAGI. The CDR3 nucleotides read TGTGCCAGCAGTTACAAACAGTATGGCTACACCTTC. This codes for CASSYKQYGYTF.

This clonotype was recorded at least ten times. The J gene is TRBJ2-5, the V gene TRBV20-1; perhaps TRBD1 as D (5 bases). There are 12 residues in the CDR3. In germline, CDR1 is DFQATT, CDR2 SNEGSKA (reference sequence). The V end was cut by 6 bases, the J end by 1 base, with 9 bases between. CDR3 nucleotide sequence: TGCAGTGCGAGACAGCTCCAAGAGACCCAGTACTTC. Its protein product is CSARQLQETQYF.

The rearrangement links TRBV2 to TRBJ1-2, with a tentative D call TRBD1 (5 bases). The CDR3 extends over 14 amino acids. V dropped 4 bases and J dropped 1 base, with 10 bases sitting between them. The germline V gene encodes CDR1 SNHLY and CDR2 FYNNEI. The CDR3 loop is CASSGGGFNYGYTF. The CDR3 DNA is TGTGCCAGCAGTGGGGGGGGGTTTAACTATGGCTACACCTTC.

Concerning this clonotype: A much larger clone lies a single base off, so this may be a read error. The J gene is TRBJ1-2, the V gene TRBV20-1; D is ambiguous. CDR1 DFQATT and CDR2 SNEGSKA come from the germline V gene (reference sequence). The CDR3 length is 14 residues. V shed 1 base and J shed 10 bases, with 19 bases lying between them. The CDR3, as DNA: TGCAGTGCTAGAGTTTCTACAGCTCGGAGGTTCTACACCTTC. Translating gives CSARVSTARRFYTF.

As concerns this clonotype: The junction and the germline gene differ at one end; a read error may be behind it. This chain links TRBV4-1 with TRBJ2-2, with D perhaps TRBD1 or TRBD2 (5 bases each). There are 15 residues in the CDR3. Germline CDR1 MGHRA, CDR2 YSYEKL. CDR3 loop: CANSQDHVGAGELFF. CDR3 sequence (DNA): TGCGCCAACAGCCAAGATCATGTGGGGGCCGGGGAGCTGTTTTTT.